A selection of T cell receptor beta chains follows, all from one sample in a study of cytomegalovirus exposure and HLA in healthy donors. Profiled with immunoSEQ multiplex PCR; TCRdb holds only in-frame clones, not every one. The sample has some 220,000 clones, more than 70% seen once. Sequencing was carried out using PBMCs. The receptors come from a boy between 10 and 17 years old in good health and CMV-seronegative. Both conserved end residues are part of each CDR3. D genes are given only for firm matches. A clone size is listed for some rows: how often the clone was seen (once, few, many), or a class if it is expanded.

J gene: TRBJ1-6
D gene: -
V gene: TRBV30
clone size: -
CDR3 DNA: TGTGCCTGGAGTGTGTCAGGGGACTCACCCCTCCACTTT
CDR3 protein: CAWSVSGDSPLHF

J gene: TRBJ1-2
D gene: -
V gene: TRBV30
clone size: -
CDR3 DNA: TGTGCCTGGACTCCATCCAGGAACTATGGCTACACCTTC
CDR3 protein: CAWTPSRNYGYTF

J gene: TRBJ2-7
D gene: -
V gene: TRBV5-8
clone size: -
CDR3 DNA: TGTGCCAGCAGCTCCGGGACATTGGTCTACGAGCAGTACTTC
CDR3 protein: CASSSGTLVYEQYF

J gene: TRBJ2-7
D gene: TRBD2
V gene: TRBV25-1
clone size: few
CDR3 DNA: TGTGCCAGCAGTATCCGTGGGGGGCGGGAGGGCCTCTACGAGCAGTACTTC
CDR3 protein: CASSIRGGREGLYEQYF

J gene: TRBJ1-3
D gene: -
V gene: TRBV6-4
clone size: -
CDR3 DNA: TGTGCCAGCAGTGACCCGGGGTCGGGAAACACCATATATTTT
CDR3 protein: CASSDPGSGNTIYF

J gene: TRBJ1-1
D gene: -
V gene: TRBV29-1
clone size: -
CDR3 DNA: TGCAGCGTTGATGAGACTGAAGCTTTCTTT
CDR3 protein: CSVDETEAFF

J gene: TRBJ2-7
D gene: -
V gene: TRBV7-8
clone size: -
CDR3 DNA: TGTGCCAGCAGCACCAGTAACTACGAGCAGTACTTC
CDR3 protein: CASSTSNYEQYF

J gene: TRBJ2-1
D gene: -
V gene: TRBV29-1
clone size: -
CDR3 DNA: TGCACCGGGGGGCTAGCCTACAATGAGCAGTTCTTC
CDR3 protein: CTGGLAYNEQFF

J gene: TRBJ1-2
D gene: -
V gene: TRBV6-4
clone size: -
CDR3 DNA: TGTGCCAGCAGTGAAGTTCCTGGGCACTATGGCTACACCTTC
CDR3 protein: CASSEVPGHYGYTF

J gene: TRBJ2-3
D gene: TRBD2
V gene: TRBV10-1
clone size: -
CDR3 DNA: TGCGCCAGCAGTTTGGATAGCGGGACTAGCACAGATACGCAGTATTTT
CDR3 protein: CASSLDSGTSTDTQYF

J gene: TRBJ1-2
D gene: -
V gene: TRBV10-3
clone size: -
CDR3 DNA: TGTGCCCAAGGGGTGACTCTTGACTATGGCTACACCTTC
CDR3 protein: CAQGVTLDYGYTF

J gene: TRBJ1-1
D gene: -
V gene: TRBV29-1
clone size: -
CDR3 DNA: TGCAGCGTTTGTGTTGGTCCGGGCACTGAAGCTTTCTTT
CDR3 protein: CSVCVGPGTEAFF

J gene: TRBJ1-3
D gene: -
V gene: TRBV7-8
clone size: -
CDR3 DNA: TGTGCCAGCAGACAACAGGGTGGCTCTGGAAACACCATATATTTT
CDR3 protein: CASRQQGGSGNTIYF

J gene: TRBJ1-3
D gene: -
V gene: TRBV19
clone size: -
CDR3 DNA: TGTGCCAGTAGTACCGCAGGGGACGCCTTTACAAGCGGAAACACCATATATTTT
CDR3 protein: CASSTAGDAFTSGNTIYF

J gene: TRBJ1-1
D gene: -
V gene: TRBV4-1
clone size: few
CDR3 DNA: TGCGCCAGCAGCCAAGTAAGGGACTGGTGGGCTTTCTTT
CDR3 protein: CASSQVRDWWAFF

J gene: TRBJ2-1
D gene: TRBD1
V gene: TRBV11-3
clone size: -
CDR3 DNA: TGTGCCAGCAGCTCCCACAGGGGGGATGAGCAGTTCTTC
CDR3 protein: CASSSHRGDEQFF

J gene: TRBJ1-5
D gene: -
V gene: TRBV5-8
clone size: few
CDR3 DNA: TGTGCCAGCAGCGATGGACAGCCCAATCAGCCCCAGCATTTT
CDR3 protein: CASSDGQPNQPQHF

J gene: TRBJ2-7
D gene: TRBD1
V gene: TRBV11-2
clone size: few
CDR3 DNA: TGTGCCAGCAGCTCCCCGACAGGGTGGGGCGAGCAGTACTTC
CDR3 protein: CASSSPTGWGEQYF

J gene: TRBJ1-1
D gene: TRBD1
V gene: TRBV30
clone size: -
CDR3 DNA: TGTGCCTGGAGTGCTACAGGGGGAGCTTTCTTT
CDR3 protein: CAWSATGGAFF

J gene: TRBJ1-2
D gene: TRBD1
V gene: TRBV11-3
clone size: few
CDR3 DNA: TGTGCCAGCAGCACCCGACAGGGGGCGGGCTATGGCTACACCTTC
CDR3 protein: CASSTRQGAGYGYTF

J gene: TRBJ2-3
D gene: -
V gene: TRBV5-6
clone size: -
CDR3 DNA: TGTGCCAGCAGCTTTGGCGGAGATACGCAGTATTTT
CDR3 protein: CASSFGGDTQYF

J gene: TRBJ2-7
D gene: TRBD1
V gene: TRBV25-1
clone size: -
CDR3 DNA: TGTGCCAGCAGTGAAAGGGACAGGGTATCGCCCTACGAGCAGTACTTC
CDR3 protein: CASSERDRVSPYEQYF

J gene: TRBJ2-1
D gene: -
V gene: TRBV11-2
clone size: few
CDR3 DNA: TGTGCCAGCAGCTTAGATCTCAACAGCTTGTTGAGCAATGAGCAGTTCTTC
CDR3 protein: CASSLDLNSLLSNEQFF

J gene: TRBJ2-3
D gene: TRBD2
V gene: TRBV7-3
clone size: -
CDR3 DNA: TGTGCCAGCAGCTCCCTCGGGGGGGAAAAGGATACGCAGTATTTT
CDR3 protein: CASSSLGGEKDTQYF

J gene: TRBJ1-2
D gene: TRBD1
V gene: TRBV5-6
clone size: -
CDR3 DNA: TGTGCCAGCAGCCAAACACGGACAGGGATCTATGGCTACACCTTC
CDR3 protein: CASSQTRTGIYGYTF

J gene: TRBJ2-3
D gene: TRBD2
V gene: TRBV5-4
clone size: -
CDR3 DNA: TGTGCCAGCAGCTGGGGACTAGCGGGAGCGGTGGATACGCAGTATTTT
CDR3 protein: CASSWGLAGAVDTQYF

J gene: TRBJ2-3
D gene: -
V gene: TRBV6-6
clone size: -
CDR3 DNA: TGTGCCAGCAGTTACTTTGTAGCGGAGCCCCCAGATACGCAGTATTTT
CDR3 protein: CASSYFVAEPPDTQYF

J gene: TRBJ1-1
D gene: -
V gene: TRBV10-2
clone size: -
CDR3 DNA: TGCGCCAGCAGTGAGCCGGGAGAGAACACTGAAGCTTTCTTT
CDR3 protein: CASSEPGENTEAFF

J gene: TRBJ1-2
D gene: TRBD1
V gene: TRBV7-8
clone size: once
CDR3 DNA: TGTGCCAGCAGTACTAACAGGGGGCTAATGGAGGGCTACACCTTC
CDR3 protein: CASSTNRGLMEGYTF

J gene: TRBJ2-2
D gene: -
V gene: TRBV4-1
clone size: -
CDR3 DNA: TGCGCCAGCAGCCCATGGACAGTGAACACCGGGGAGCTGTTTTTT
CDR3 protein: CASSPWTVNTGELFF

J gene: TRBJ1-4
D gene: -
V gene: TRBV27
clone size: -
CDR3 DNA: TGTGCCAGCAGTTTACTCGGATCCGGCGGTGAAAAACTGTTTTTT
CDR3 protein: CASSLLGSGGEKLFF

J gene: TRBJ1-2
D gene: -
V gene: TRBV4-1
clone size: -
CDR3 DNA: TGCGCCAGCAGCCAAGATAAAGGGACAACCTATGGCTACACCTTC
CDR3 protein: CASSQDKGTTYGYTF

J gene: TRBJ2-1
D gene: -
V gene: TRBV2
clone size: -
CDR3 DNA: TGTGCCAGCAGTGAGTTCAGGGGCGAGTACAATGAGCAGTTCTTC
CDR3 protein: CASSEFRGEYNEQFF

J gene: TRBJ1-1
D gene: TRBD1
V gene: TRBV7-2
clone size: -
CDR3 DNA: TGTGCCAGCAGCTTAGTTGGGACAGGGACTATGGAAGCTTTCTTT
CDR3 protein: CASSLVGTGTMEAFF

J gene: TRBJ1-2
D gene: -
V gene: TRBV6-5
clone size: -
CDR3 DNA: TGTGCCAGCAGGGAGGGGACGTTCGATGGCTACACCTTC
CDR3 protein: CASREGTFDGYTF

J gene: TRBJ1-2
D gene: TRBD1
V gene: TRBV5-6
clone size: -
CDR3 DNA: TGTGCCAGCAGCAAGGGACAGGGGGCAAGAACCTTC
CDR3 protein: CASSKGQGARTF

J gene: TRBJ1-1
D gene: -
V gene: TRBV6-1
clone size: -
CDR3 DNA: TGTGCCAGCAATTTCGGAGGGGACACTGAAGCTTTCTTT
CDR3 protein: CASNFGGDTEAFF

J gene: TRBJ1-2
D gene: -
V gene: TRBV30
clone size: once
CDR3 DNA: TGTGCCTGGAGTGTTCTAAGACACCTTAACTATGGCTACACCTTC
CDR3 protein: CAWSVLRHLNYGYTF

J gene: TRBJ1-2
D gene: TRBD1
V gene: TRBV29-1
clone size: -
CDR3 DNA: TGCAGCGGCACACAGGGGAACTATGGCTACACCTTC
CDR3 protein: CSGTQGNYGYTF

J gene: TRBJ1-3
D gene: -
V gene: TRBV27
clone size: -
CDR3 DNA: TGTGCCAGCAGTTCAGGGATCTCTGGAAACACCATATATTTT
CDR3 protein: CASSSGISGNTIYF

J gene: TRBJ2-2
D gene: -
V gene: TRBV7-9
clone size: -
CDR3 DNA: TGTGCCAGCAGCTTAGGCAGCGGGAACACCGGGGAGCTGTTTTTT
CDR3 protein: CASSLGSGNTGELFF

J gene: TRBJ1-1
D gene: -
V gene: TRBV19
clone size: -
CDR3 DNA: TGTGCCATCCAGATGAACACTGAAGCTTTCTTT
CDR3 protein: CAIQMNTEAFF

J gene: TRBJ1-2
D gene: -
V gene: TRBV9
clone size: once
CDR3 DNA: TGTGCCAGCAGCGTAGCTTGGGGCAGAGACTATGGCTACACCTTC
CDR3 protein: CASSVAWGRDYGYTF

J gene: TRBJ1-6
D gene: -
V gene: TRBV30
clone size: -
CDR3 DNA: TGTGCCTGGAGTACAGGGCTTTCACCCCTCCACTTT
CDR3 protein: CAWSTGLSPLHF

J gene: TRBJ1-2
D gene: TRBD1
V gene: TRBV19
clone size: -
CDR3 DNA: TGTGCCAGTAGTACAAGACAGGGGGCGCATGGCTACACCTTC
CDR3 protein: CASSTRQGAHGYTF

J gene: TRBJ1-1
D gene: TRBD1
V gene: TRBV7-9
clone size: -
CDR3 DNA: TGTGCCAGCAGGATACAGGGGGAGAACACTGAAGCTTTCTTT
CDR3 protein: CASRIQGENTEAFF

J gene: TRBJ1-1
D gene: TRBD1
V gene: TRBV6-6
clone size: -
CDR3 DNA: TGTGCCAGCAGCCGGACAGGGGAGAGGGCTGAAGCTTTCTTT
CDR3 protein: CASSRTGERAEAFF

J gene: TRBJ1-1
D gene: -
V gene: TRBV7-2
clone size: -
CDR3 DNA: TGTGCCAGCAGCCCATACAGGGTTACCAACACTGAAGCTTTCTTT
CDR3 protein: CASSPYRVTNTEAFF

J gene: TRBJ2-7
D gene: TRBD2
V gene: TRBV7-7
clone size: -
CDR3 DNA: TGTGCCAGCAGCCTTTGGACTAGCGGAATGCCCCGCGAGCAGTACTTC
CDR3 protein: CASSLWTSGMPREQYF

J gene: TRBJ1-2
D gene: TRBD1
V gene: TRBV2
clone size: -
CDR3 DNA: TGTGCCAGCAGTGAACAGGGGGGTCAGGAGTCTGGCTACACCTTC
CDR3 protein: CASSEQGGQESGYTF

J gene: TRBJ1-2
D gene: TRBD1
V gene: TRBV30
clone size: -
CDR3 DNA: TGTGCCTGGAGCCCTACAGGGGGTTACCCGTATGGCTACACCTTC
CDR3 protein: CAWSPTGGYPYGYTF

J gene: TRBJ2-3
D gene: TRBD1
V gene: TRBV30
clone size: -
CDR3 DNA: TGTGCCTGGAGGCCGGGACAGTTTCAAGATACGCAGTATTTT
CDR3 protein: CAWRPGQFQDTQYF

J gene: TRBJ2-7
D gene: -
V gene: TRBV30
clone size: few
CDR3 DNA: TGTGCCTGGAGTGTGCCCCAATACGAGCAGTACTTC
CDR3 protein: CAWSVPQYEQYF

J gene: TRBJ1-6
D gene: -
V gene: TRBV9
clone size: -
CDR3 DNA: TGTGCCAGCAGCGTGGCGGATCCCTATAATTCACCCCTCCACTTT
CDR3 protein: CASSVADPYNSPLHF

J gene: TRBJ2-2
D gene: -
V gene: TRBV19
clone size: -
CDR3 DNA: TGTGCCAGTACGCCCCGGACTCCGAACACCGGGGAGCTGTTTTTT
CDR3 protein: CASTPRTPNTGELFF

J gene: TRBJ2-7
D gene: TRBD1
V gene: TRBV6-5
clone size: -
CDR3 DNA: TGTGCCAGCAGTTACTCATCGGGACAGGAGTCCTACGAGCAGTACTTC
CDR3 protein: CASSYSSGQESYEQYF

J gene: TRBJ2-1
D gene: TRBD2
V gene: TRBV6-4
clone size: -
CDR3 DNA: TGTGCCAGCAGTGGGGGCCTGCGTCTAGCGGGAGGAATCCCCTACAATGAGCAGTTCTTC
CDR3 protein: CASSGGLRLAGGIPYNEQFF

J gene: TRBJ1-1
D gene: -
V gene: TRBV5-1
clone size: -
CDR3 DNA: TGCGCCAGCAGGGGAACAGGGAACACTGAAGCTTTCTTT
CDR3 protein: CASRGTGNTEAFF